The next 22 T cell receptor beta chains were all read from a single sample in a study of OX40 agonist ivuxolimab in advanced cancers. Libraries were prepared by immunoSEQ multiplex PCR; TCRdb keeps only in-frame clonotypes and omits some of them. The top ten clones hold 1.6% of a sample with roughly 71,000 clones, 77% of them seen once. Sequenced here: CD4+ or CD8+ T cells sorted from blood, sampled in a trial of the OX40 agonist ivuxolimab. The receptors here all came from an adult with an advanced solid tumor such as melanoma, head and neck, liver or kidney cancer.

This clone was recorded a few times. This sequence joins TRBV19 and TRBJ1-3; D is unresolved. V lost 8 bases, J lost 0 bases, and 14 bases lay in between. This CDR3 is 15 amino acids long. CDR1 is LNHDA, CDR2 SQIVND, per germline (reference sequence). CDR3 nucleotides: TGTGCCAGTGGGATGGGCCTGAGCTCTGGAAACACCATATATTTT. Translation: CASGMGLSSGNTIYF. Drawing the rest from reference TRBV19 and TRBJ1-3, the complete variable domain is DGGITQSPKYLFRKEGQNVTLSCEQNLNHDAMYWYRQDPGQGLRLIYYSQIVNDFQKGDIAEGYSVSREKKESFPLTVTSAQKNPTAFYLCASGMGLSSGNTIYFGEGSWLTVV.

This clone was counted only a few times. V gene TRBV5-1 combines with J gene TRBJ2-1, with 8 positions matching TRBD2. The CDR3 consists of 17 residues. Germline trimming cut 0 bases from V and 5 bases from J; bases unmatched to any gene: 10. Germline V CDR1 and CDR2: SGHRS, YFSETQ. The CDR3 protein is CASSLAATSDLDNEQFF. DNA for the CDR3: TGCGCCAGCAGCTTGGCCGCGACTAGCGACTTAGACAATGAGCAGTTCTTC.

V usage is TRBV19 and J usage is TRBJ2-7; the match to TRBD2 covers 11 bases. Germline assignment: CDR1 LNHDA and CDR2 SQIVND (reference sequence). This CDR3 region has 16 residues. J lost 2 bases, V lost 5 bases, and 8 bases had no gene match. CDR3 loop: CASSSRTSGLTYEQYF. The CDR3 DNA follows: TGTGCCAGTAGTTCCCGGACTAGCGGGCTAACCTACGAGCAGTACTTC. The full variable domain, with the rest looked up from reference TRBV19 and TRBJ2-7, is DGGITQSPKYLFRKEGQNVTLSCEQNLNHDAMYWYRQDPGQGLRLIYYSQIVNDFQKGDIAEGYSVSREKKESFPLTVTSAQKNPTAFYLCASSSRTSGLTYEQYFGPGTRLTVT.

V and J are TRBV7-9 and TRBJ2-1; D is possibly TRBD2 (6 bases). The CDR3 runs to 16 residues. Between the trimmed V and J ends, which lost 3 bases and 4 bases, there was a span of 16 bases. Germline V gene lookup returns CDR1 SEHNR and CDR2 FQNEAQ (reference sequence). CDR3 coding DNA: TGTGCCAGCAGCTTTGGGGGGTCCTATATTTACAATGAGCAGTTCTTC. It yields the protein CASSFGGSYIYNEQFF.

The rearrangement links TRBV4-2 to TRBJ2-2; 8 bases fit TRBD2. V lost 2 bases and J lost 3; bases outside the gene matches: 2. Germline V gene sequence: CDR1 LGHNA, CDR2 YNFKEQ. The CDR3 has 15 amino acids. The CDR3 spells CASSQSRGDTGELFF. The CDR3 DNA reads TGTGCCAGCAGCCAATCGCGGGGGGACACCGGGGAGCTGTTTTTT.

The chain employs TRBV19 and TRBJ1-3; D uncertain. Trimming shortened V by 3 bases and J by 0 bases, and 6 bases separated the two germline ends. CDR3 length: 14 residues. The germline CDR1 and CDR2 sequences are LNHDA and SQIVND (reference sequence). The CDR3 protein is CASSIQISGNTIYF. CDR3 nucleotides: TGTGCCAGTAGTATTCAGATCTCTGGAAACACCATATATTTT.

This chain links TRBV4-1 with TRBJ2-3, with 8 bases aligning to TRBD1. Looked up from germline, CDR1 is MGHRA and CDR2 is YSYEKL. The CDR3 has 16 amino acids. The J segment lost 1 base and the V segment lost 6 bases, leaving 9 bases of the junction unmatched. For the CDR3, the DNA is TGCGCCAGCAGTCTATCCGGGACAGGAGGCACAGATACGCAGTATTTT. Protein: CASSLSGTGGTDTQYF.

The V gene is TRBV5-1, the J gene TRBJ2-3; D perhaps matches TRBD1 (6 bases). The CDR3 extends over 15 amino acids. From germline, CDR1 is SGHRS and CDR2 YFSETQ. With 2 bases removed from V and 3 bases from J, the gap between germline ends came to 13 bases. The CDR3 spells CASSLKYGQTDTQYF. In nucleotides, the CDR3 is TGCGCCAGCAGCTTAAAATATGGACAGACAGATACGCAGTATTTT.

This clone was detected only once. This chain links TRBV2 with TRBJ1-6; D is undetermined. Trimming took off 2 bases at V and 7 bases at J, with 6 bases between the two ends. The CDR3 covers 13 residues. Per the germline V gene, CDR1 is SNHLY and CDR2 is FYNNEI. The DNA of the CDR3 is TGTGCCAGCAGTGAAACGCCCAATTCACCCCTCCACTTT. It is translated as CASSETPNSPLHF.

CDR3 DNA sequence: TGTGCCAGCAGCCAGGGTTTGGCCAATGAGCAGTTCTTC. Translating gives CASSQGLANEQFF. The rearrangement joins TRBV6-5 to TRBJ2-1; TRBD1 might be the D (5 bases). Trimming removed 6 bases from V and 6 bases from J, with 12 bases in between. The germline V gene encodes CDR1 MNHEY and CDR2 SVGAGI. The length of the CDR3 is 13 residues.

This clone was found once. The chain carries TRBV20-1 and TRBJ2-5; no reliable D call. CDR1 and CDR2 (germline): DFQATT, SNEGSKA (reference sequence). V was shortened by 5 bases and J by 4 bases, with 8 bases between the two germline ends. The length of the CDR3 is 11 residues. The CDR3 nucleotides are TGCAGTGCTGACAAGCGAGAGACCCAGTACTTC. This codes for CSADKRETQYF.

The J gene is TRBJ1-5, the V gene TRBV30, with 8 bases fitting TRBD1. There are 15 residues in the CDR3. The germline CDR1 and CDR2 sequences are GTSNPN and SVGIG (reference sequence). Trimming at V came to 1 base and at J to 7 bases, leaving 9 bases not matched to a gene. CDR3 sequence reads: CAWSATTGEGQPQHF. The CDR3 DNA reads as TGTGCCTGGAGTGCAACGACAGGGGAGGGACAGCCCCAGCATTTT. Together with reference TRBV30 and TRBJ1-5, the CDR3 gives the full variable domain: SQTIHQWPATLVQPVGSPLSLECTVEGTSNPNLYWYRQAAGRGLQLLFYSVGIGQISSEVPQNLSASRPQDRQFILSSKKLLLSDSGFYLCAWSATTGEGQPQHFGDGTRLSIL.

This clone appeared a few times. The chain recombines TRBV9 with TRBJ2-5; 13 nucleotides align to TRBD2. CDR1 is SGDLS, CDR2 YYNGEE, per germline. The V segment lost 4 bases and the J segment 7 bases; nucleotides outside the gene matches: 7. This CDR3 is built from 15 residues. The CDR3: CASSLTSGGLGTQYF. As DNA, the CDR3 is TGTGCCAGCAGCCTGACTAGCGGGGGGCTCGGGACCCAGTACTTC.

This rearrangement joins TRBV28 to TRBJ1-1; D is undetermined. V was cut by 5 bases and J by 8 bases, with 12 bases left in between. CDR1 and CDR2 (germline): MDHEN, SYDVKM. This CDR3 is built from 12 residues. The CDR3 DNA reads as TGTGCCAGCAGTGCCGAGGAGAGGGAAGCTTTCTTT. Its protein product is CASSAEEREAFF.

This chain joins TRBV2 and TRBJ2-1; 7 positions agree with TRBD1. The germline gives CDR1 SNHLY, CDR2 FYNNEI. The junction had 7 bases not matched to a gene; V was cut back by 7 bases and J by 7 bases. This CDR3 is built from 13 residues. CDR3 sequence (DNA): TGTGCCAGCACGAACCTACAGGGGAATGAGCAGTTCTTC. Translated: CASTNLQGNEQFF.

The J gene is TRBJ2-1, the V gene TRBV7-3, with 8 bases matching TRBD2. Germline CDR1 and CDR2: SGHTA and FQGTGA. The CDR3 contains 14 residues. The trim removed 6 bases at V and 5 bases at J, leaving 6 bases unmatched. The CDR3 DNA follows: TGTGCCAGCAGTAATAGCGGGGCTAACAATGAGCAGTTCTTC. Amino acids: CASSNSGANNEQFF.

This chain connects TRBV28 to TRBJ1-5; D is perhaps TRBD1 (6 bases). The CDR3 has 14 amino acids. Germline CDR1 is MDHEN and CDR2 is SYDVKM. Deletions cut 4 bases from V and 5 bases from J, with 12 bases between. The CDR3 region has the DNA TGTGCCAGCAGTTCAACAGGGTTCGATCAGCCCCAGCATTTT. As protein: CASSSTGFDQPQHF.

The chain links TRBV9 to TRBJ2-1; no clear D. This CDR3 contains 13 residues. V lost 0 bases, J lost 5 bases, and 6 bases lay in between. Per germline, CDR1 SGDLS and CDR2 YYNGEE. DNA for the CDR3: TGTGCCAGCAGCGTAGAACCGCACAATGAGCAGTTCTTC. It codes for CASSVEPHNEQFF. The variable domain in full, completed from reference TRBV9 and TRBJ2-1, reads DSGVTQTPKHLITATGQRVTLRCSPRSGDLSVYWYQQSLDQGLQFLIQYYNGEERAKGNILERFSAQQFPDLHSELNLSSLELGDSALYFCASSVEPHNEQFFGPGTRLTVL.

The chain carries TRBV7-3 and TRBJ2-1, with 7 bases fitting TRBD2. CDR3 length: 15 amino acids. Germline trimming cut 2 bases from V and 4 bases from J; bases unmatched to any gene: 5. Looked up from germline, CDR1 is SGHTA and CDR2 is FQGTGA. CDR3 DNA: TGTGCCAGCAGCTTACTGGCGGGAGCTTACAATGAGCAGTTCTTC. This encodes CASSLLAGAYNEQFF.

This clone was counted only a few times. This chain connects TRBV2 to TRBJ2-3; D unresolved. CDR3 length: 12 amino acids. Germline lookup yields CDR1 SNHLY and CDR2 FYNNEI. Trimming removed 7 bases at V and 2 bases at J, with 7 bases between. CDR3 in amino acids: CASKESTDTQYF. As DNA, the CDR3 is TGTGCCAGCAAGGAGTCCACAGATACGCAGTATTTT.

This rearrangement joins TRBV5-1 to TRBJ2-2; the D gene could be TRBD1 or TRBD2 (5 bases each). The V gene's germline CDR1 is SGHRS and CDR2 YFSETQ. V was pared by 7 bases and J by 0 bases, with 10 bases between. The CDR3 has 14 residues. CDR3 sequence: CASVGTANTGELFF. The CDR3 bases are TGCGCCAGCGTGGGGACCGCGAACACCGGGGAGCTGTTTTTT.

The sample holds one count of this clone. V gene TRBV6-6 combines with J gene TRBJ2-1; D might be TRBD2 (6 bases). V lost 6 bases and J lost 9, with 12 bases in between. Germline loops: CDR1 MNHNY, CDR2 SVGAGI (reference sequence). The CDR3 is made up of 12 amino acids. CDR3 sequence (DNA): TGTGCCAGCAGACAACTAGCTGGTGAGCAGTTCTTC. As protein: CASRQLAGEQFF.